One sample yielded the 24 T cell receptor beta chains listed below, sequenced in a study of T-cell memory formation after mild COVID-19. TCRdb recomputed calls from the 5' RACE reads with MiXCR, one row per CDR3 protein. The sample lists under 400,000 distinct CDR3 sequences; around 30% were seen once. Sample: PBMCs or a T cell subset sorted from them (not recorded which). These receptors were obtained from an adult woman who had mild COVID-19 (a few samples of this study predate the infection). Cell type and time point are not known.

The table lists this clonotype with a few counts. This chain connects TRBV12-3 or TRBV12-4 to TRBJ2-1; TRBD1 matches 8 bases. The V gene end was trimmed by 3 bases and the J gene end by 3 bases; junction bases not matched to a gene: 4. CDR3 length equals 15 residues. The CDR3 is CASSFRTGNYNEQFF. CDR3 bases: TGTGCCAGCAGTTTTCGGACAGGGAACTACAATGAGCAGTTCTTC.

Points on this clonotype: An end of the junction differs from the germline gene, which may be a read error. The CDR3 nucleotides read TGTGCTAGCAGCCCGGGGGGCGCATCTGAAGCTTTCTTT. Protein sequence: CASSPGGASEAFF. The chain links TRBV7-7 to TRBJ1-1; possibly TRBD1 for D (6 bases). This CDR3 has 13 residues. The germline V gene has CDR1 SSHAT and CDR2 FNYEAQ (reference sequence).

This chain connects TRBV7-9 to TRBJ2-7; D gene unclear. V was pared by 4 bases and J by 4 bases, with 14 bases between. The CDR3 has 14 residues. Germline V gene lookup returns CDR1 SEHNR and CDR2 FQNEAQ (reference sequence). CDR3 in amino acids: CASSSFLHAYEQYF. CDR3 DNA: TGTGCCAGCAGCTCTTTCCTCCATGCTTACGAGCAGTACTTC.

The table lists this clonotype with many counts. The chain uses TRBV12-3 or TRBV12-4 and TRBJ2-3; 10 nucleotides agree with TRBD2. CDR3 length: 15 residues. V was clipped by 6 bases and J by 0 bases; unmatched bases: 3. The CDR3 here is CASSPTSGSTDTQYF. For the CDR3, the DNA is TGTGCCAGCAGCCCGACTAGCGGGAGCACAGATACGCAGTATTTT.

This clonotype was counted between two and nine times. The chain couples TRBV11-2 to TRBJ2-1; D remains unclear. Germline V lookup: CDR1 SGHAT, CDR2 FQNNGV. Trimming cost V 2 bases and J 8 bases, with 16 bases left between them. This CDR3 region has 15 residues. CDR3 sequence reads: CASSLWRDLPDEQFF. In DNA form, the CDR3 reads TGTGCCAGCAGCTTATGGAGAGATCTCCCAGATGAGCAGTTCTTC.

In DNA, the CDR3 is TGTGCCAGCAGCCCAGCCGGGACAGAGAACACTGAAGCTTTCTTT. Its translation: CASSPAGTENTEAFF. This rearrangement joins TRBV9 to TRBJ1-1, with 7 bases fitting TRBD1. From germline, CDR1 is SGDLS and CDR2 YYNGEE. Germline trimming cut 4 bases from V and 1 base from J; bases unmatched to any gene: 7. There are 15 residues in the CDR3.

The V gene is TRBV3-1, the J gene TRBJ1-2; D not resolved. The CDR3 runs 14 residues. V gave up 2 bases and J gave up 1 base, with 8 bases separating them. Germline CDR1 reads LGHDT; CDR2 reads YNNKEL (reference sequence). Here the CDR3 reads CASSQRRINYGYTF. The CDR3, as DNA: TGTGCCAGCAGCCAACGACGGATTAACTATGGCTACACCTTC.

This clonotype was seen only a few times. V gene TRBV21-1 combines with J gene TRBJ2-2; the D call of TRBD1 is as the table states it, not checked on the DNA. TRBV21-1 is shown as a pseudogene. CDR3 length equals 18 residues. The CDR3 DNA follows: TGTGCCAGCAGCAATTGGATCGGGGGACAGGGGACGTCCGGGGAGCTGTTTTTT. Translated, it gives CASSNWIGGQGTSGELFF.

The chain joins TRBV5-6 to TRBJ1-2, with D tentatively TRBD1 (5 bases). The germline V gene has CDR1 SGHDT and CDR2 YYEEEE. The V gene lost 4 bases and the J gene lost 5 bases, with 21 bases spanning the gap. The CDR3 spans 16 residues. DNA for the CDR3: TGTGCCAGCAGCCTATGGCGGGGGTCTATCGGGTATGGCTACACCTTC. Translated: CASSLWRGSIGYGYTF. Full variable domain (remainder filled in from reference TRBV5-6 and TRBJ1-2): DAGVTQSPTHLIKTRGQQVTLRCSPKSGHDTVSWYQQALGQGPQFIFQYYEEEERQRGNFPDRFSGHQFPNYSSELNVNALLLGDSALYLCASSLWRGSIGYGYTFGSGTRLTVV.

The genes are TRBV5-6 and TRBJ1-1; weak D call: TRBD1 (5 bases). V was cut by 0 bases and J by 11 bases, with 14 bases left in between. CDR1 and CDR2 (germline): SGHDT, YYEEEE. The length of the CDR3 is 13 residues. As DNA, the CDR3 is TGTGCCAGCAGCTTGGGACAGTGGAGGTTGGCTTTCTTT. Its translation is CASSLGQWRLAFF.

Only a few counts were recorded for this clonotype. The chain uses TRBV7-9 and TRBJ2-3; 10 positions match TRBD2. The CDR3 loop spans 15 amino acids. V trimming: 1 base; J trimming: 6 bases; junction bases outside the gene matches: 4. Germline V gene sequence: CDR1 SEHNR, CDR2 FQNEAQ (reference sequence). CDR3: CASSLGTSGPDTQYF. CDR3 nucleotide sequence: TGTGCCAGCAGCTTAGGGACTAGCGGACCCGATACGCAGTATTTT.

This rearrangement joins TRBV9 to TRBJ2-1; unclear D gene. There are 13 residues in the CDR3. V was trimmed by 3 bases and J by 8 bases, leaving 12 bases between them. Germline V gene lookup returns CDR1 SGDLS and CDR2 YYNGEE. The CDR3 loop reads CASSEGPDHEQFF. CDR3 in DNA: TGTGCCAGCAGCGAGGGTCCCGACCATGAGCAGTTCTTC.

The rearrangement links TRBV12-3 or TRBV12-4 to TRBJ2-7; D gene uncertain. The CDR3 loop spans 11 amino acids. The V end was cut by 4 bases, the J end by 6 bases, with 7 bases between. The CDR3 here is CASSSRSEQYF. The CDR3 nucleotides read TGTGCCAGCAGTTCCCGATCCGAGCAGTACTTC.

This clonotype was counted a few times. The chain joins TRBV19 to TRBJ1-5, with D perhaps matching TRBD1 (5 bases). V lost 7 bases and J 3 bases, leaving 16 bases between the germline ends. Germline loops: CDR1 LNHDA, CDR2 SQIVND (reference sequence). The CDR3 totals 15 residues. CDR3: CASTFTGGDNQPQHF. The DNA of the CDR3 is TGTGCCAGTACCTTCACCGGAGGGGACAATCAGCCCCAGCATTTT.

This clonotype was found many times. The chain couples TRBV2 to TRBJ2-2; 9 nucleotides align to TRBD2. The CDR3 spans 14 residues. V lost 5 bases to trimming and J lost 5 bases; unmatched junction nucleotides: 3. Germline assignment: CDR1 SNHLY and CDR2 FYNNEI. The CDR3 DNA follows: TGTGCCAGCAGTATAGCGGGAGTGACCGGGGAGCTGTTTTTT. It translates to CASSIAGVTGELFF.

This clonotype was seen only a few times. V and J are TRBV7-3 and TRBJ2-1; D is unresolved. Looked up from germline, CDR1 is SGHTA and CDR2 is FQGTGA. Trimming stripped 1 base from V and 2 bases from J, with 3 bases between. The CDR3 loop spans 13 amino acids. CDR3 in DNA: TGTGCCAGCAGCTTAAACGCCTACAATGAGCAGTTCTTC. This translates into CASSLNAYNEQFF.

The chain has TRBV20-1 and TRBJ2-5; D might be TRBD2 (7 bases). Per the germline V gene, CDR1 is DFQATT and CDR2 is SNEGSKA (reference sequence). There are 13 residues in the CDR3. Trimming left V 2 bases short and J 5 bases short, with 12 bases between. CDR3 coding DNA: TGCAGTGCTAGACGGCGGGGGCCGGAGACCCAGTACTTC. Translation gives CSARRRGPETQYF.

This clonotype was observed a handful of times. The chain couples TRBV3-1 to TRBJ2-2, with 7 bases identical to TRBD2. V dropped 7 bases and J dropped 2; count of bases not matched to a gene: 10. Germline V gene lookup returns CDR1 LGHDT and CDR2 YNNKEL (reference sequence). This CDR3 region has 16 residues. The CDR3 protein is CASTDRGRANTGELFF. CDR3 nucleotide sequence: TGTGCCAGCACCGACCGCGGGAGAGCAAACACCGGGGAGCTGTTTTTT.

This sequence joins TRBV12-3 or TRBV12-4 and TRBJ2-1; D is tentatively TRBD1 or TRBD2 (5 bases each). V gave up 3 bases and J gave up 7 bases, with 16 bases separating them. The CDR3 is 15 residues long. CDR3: CASSFHVEGRNEQFF. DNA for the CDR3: TGTGCCAGCAGTTTCCATGTTGAGGGGCGGAATGAGCAGTTCTTC.

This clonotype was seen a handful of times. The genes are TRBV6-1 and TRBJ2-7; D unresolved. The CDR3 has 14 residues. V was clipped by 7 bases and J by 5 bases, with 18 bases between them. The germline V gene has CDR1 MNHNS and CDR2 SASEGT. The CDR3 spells CASTYSDPLDEQYF. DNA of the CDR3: TGTGCCAGCACTTACTCGGACCCTCTGGACGAGCAGTACTTC.

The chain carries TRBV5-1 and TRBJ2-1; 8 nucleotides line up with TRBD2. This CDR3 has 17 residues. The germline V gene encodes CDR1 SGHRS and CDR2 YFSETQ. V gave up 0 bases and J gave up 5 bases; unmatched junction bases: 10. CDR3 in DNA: TGCGCCAGCAGCTTGGAATTAACTAGCGGTGCGGACAATGAGCAGTTCTTC. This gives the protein CASSLELTSGADNEQFF.

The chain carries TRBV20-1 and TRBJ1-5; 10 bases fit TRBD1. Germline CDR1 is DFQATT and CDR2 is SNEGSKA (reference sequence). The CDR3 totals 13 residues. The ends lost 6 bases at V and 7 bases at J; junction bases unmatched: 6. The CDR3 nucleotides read TGCAGTGCCCGCTTGACAGGGGGCCAGCCCCAGCATTTT. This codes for CSARLTGGQPQHF.

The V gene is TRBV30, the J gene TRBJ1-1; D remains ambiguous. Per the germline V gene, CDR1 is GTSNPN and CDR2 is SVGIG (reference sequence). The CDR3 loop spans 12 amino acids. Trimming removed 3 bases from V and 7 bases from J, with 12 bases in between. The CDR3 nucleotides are TGTGCCTGGAGCGTTGTACGTAGTGAAGCTTTCTTT. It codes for CAWSVVRSEAFF.

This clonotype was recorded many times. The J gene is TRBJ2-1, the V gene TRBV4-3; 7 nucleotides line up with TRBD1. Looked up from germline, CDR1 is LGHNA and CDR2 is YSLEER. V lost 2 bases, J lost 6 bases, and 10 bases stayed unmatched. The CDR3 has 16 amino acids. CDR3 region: CASSQLLGGAGNEQFF. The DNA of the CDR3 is TGCGCCAGCAGCCAACTATTAGGGGGCGCGGGCAATGAGCAGTTCTTC.